Below are 15 T cell receptor beta chains sequenced from a single sample in a study of glioma-infiltrating T cells after dendritic cell vaccination. The repertoire was sequenced with immunoSEQ multiplex PCR; TCRdb's copy has only in-frame clones and lacks some. Among under 100,000 clones, more than 75% were seen once, and the ten largest hold about 3.2%. The sample in question was blood, obtained before dendritic cell vaccination. The source is a human donor with glioblastoma.

The V gene is TRBV9, the J gene TRBJ2-3; the match to TRBD1 covers 7 bases. Germline CDR1 and CDR2: SGDLS and YYNGEE. This CDR3 spans 14 amino acids. After removal of 4 bases from V and 2 bases from J, the junction contained 4 bases not matched to a gene. The CDR3 reads CASSRGQYTDTQYF. The CDR3 nucleotides read TGTGCCAGCAGCCGGGGACAGTACACAGATACGCAGTATTTT.

The rearrangement uses TRBV18 and TRBJ2-7; no firm D call. CDR1 is KGHSH, CDR2 LQKENI, per germline. V shed 3 bases and J shed 4 bases, with 7 bases lying between them. CDR3 length: 12 residues. Here the CDR3 reads CASSPIGYEQYF. The CDR3 region has the DNA TGTGCCAGCTCACCTATCGGGTACGAGCAGTACTTC.

The rearrangement uses TRBV5-1 and TRBJ2-7; possible D gene TRBD2, 6 bases. The CDR3 has 13 amino acids. Germline CDR1 and CDR2: SGHRS and YFSETQ. The germline V and J ends were trimmed by 4 bases and 7 bases, with 15 bases remaining between them. The CDR3 DNA is TGCGCCAGCAGCCCGGAGGGACTGGGGGAGCAGTACTTC. Amino acid sequence: CASSPEGLGEQYF.

About this clone: The sample has other DNA sequences that encode this CDR3 too. V and J are TRBV5-1 and TRBJ2-7, with TRBD1 as a possible D gene (5 bases). V gave up 0 bases and J gave up 3 bases, with 7 bases separating them. The CDR3 loop spans 13 amino acids. Germline V lookup: CDR1 SGHRS, CDR2 YFSETQ. This CDR3 is CASSLEGRYEQYF. In nucleotides, the CDR3 is TGCGCCAGCAGCTTGGAGGGGCGCTACGAGCAGTACTTC.

V gene TRBV9 combines with J gene TRBJ2-2; D not certain. CDR1 is SGDLS, CDR2 YYNGEE, per germline. CDR3 length: 14 amino acids. V dropped 0 bases and J dropped 4 bases, with 7 bases sitting between them. The CDR3 nucleotides are TGTGCCAGCAGCGTAGGTCCTAGCACCGGGGAGCTGTTTTTT. Amino acids: CASSVGPSTGELFF.

CDR3 in amino acids: CAWSAVRDTEAFF. CDR3 nucleotide sequence: TGTGCCTGGAGTGCCGTCAGGGACACTGAAGCTTTCTTT. This sequence joins TRBV30 and TRBJ1-1; a possible D gene is TRBD1 (5 bases). The CDR3 totals 13 residues. With 1 base removed from V and 3 bases from J, the gap between germline ends came to 9 bases. Germline CDR1 is GTSNPN and CDR2 is SVGIG (reference sequence).

This chain joins TRBV2 and TRBJ1-3; maybe TRBD1 (5 bases). The CDR3 extends over 14 amino acids. Trimming took 7 bases from V and 0 from J, leaving 10 bases between them. The germline V gene has CDR1 SNHLY and CDR2 FYNNEI. In DNA, the CDR3 is TGTGCCAGCATGTCAGGGTCCTCTGGAAACACCATATATTTT. This gives the protein CASMSGSSGNTIYF.

The chain is built from TRBV6-5 and TRBJ2-4, with 12 positions matching TRBD2. This CDR3 has 16 residues. Germline CDR1 reads MNHEY; CDR2 reads SVGAGI. Unmatched junction bases numbered 3, after V lost 4 bases and J lost 2 bases. The CDR3: CASSSGLAGPKNIQYF. DNA for the CDR3: TGTGCCAGCAGTTCAGGACTAGCGGGACCCAAAAACATTCAGTACTTC.

V is TRBV29-1 and J is TRBJ2-7; TRBD2 aligns across 8 bases. The length of the CDR3 is 15 residues. V trimming: 4 bases; J trimming: 5 bases; junction bases outside the gene matches: 13. Germline CDR1 reads SQVTM; CDR2 reads ANQGSEA. The CDR3 DNA follows: TGCAGCGTTGTCTCCCCGCATAGCGGGACTGACGAGCAGTACTTC. The encoded protein is CSVVSPHSGTDEQYF.

This clone is a singleton in its sample. The chain employs TRBV11-2 and TRBJ1-1; unclear D gene. V was cut by 6 bases and J by 4 bases, with 9 bases left in between. Germline V lookup: CDR1 SGHAT, CDR2 FQNNGV. This CDR3 comprises 12 residues. The CDR3 DNA reads as TGTGCCAGCAGTACCGCGGTCACTGAAGCTTTCTTT. Its protein is CASSTAVTEAFF.

The chain couples TRBV30 to TRBJ1-2; no reliable D call. CDR3 size: 12 residues. The V end lost 1 base, the J end lost 7 bases, and 10 bases lay between the germline ends. Germline V gene sequence: CDR1 GTSNPN, CDR2 SVGIG (reference sequence). CDR3 sequence (DNA): TGTGCCTGGAGTGCAACCGGGTTTGGCTACACCTTC. Protein sequence: CAWSATGFGYTF.

The gene calls are TRBV5-8 and TRBJ1-2; D remains ambiguous. CDR1 is SGHTS, CDR2 YDEGEE, per germline. This CDR3 is built from 14 residues. Trimming cost V 1 base and J 0 bases, with 7 bases left between them. The chain's CDR3 is CASSLRGANYGYTF. CDR3 DNA sequence: TGTGCCAGCAGCTTGCGCGGAGCTAACTATGGCTACACCTTC.

This chain links TRBV10-3 with TRBJ2-7, with TRBD1 matching 9 bases. V shed 10 bases and J 3 bases; nucleotides not matched to a gene: 13. The V gene's germline CDR1 is ENHRY and CDR2 SYGVKD. CDR3 length: 15 residues. For the CDR3, the DNA is TGTGCCACCCCCGGGCCAGGGGACAGGGTCTACGAGCAGTACTTC. Its translation: CATPGPGDRVYEQYF.

J is TRBJ2-1 and V is TRBV18; TRBD2 aligns across 11 bases. This CDR3 has 15 residues. CDR1 and CDR2 from the germline V gene are KGHSH and LQKENI. Germline trimming cut 5 bases from V and 4 bases from J; bases unmatched to any gene: 4. CDR3 in amino acids: CASSAGTSGYNEQFF. CDR3 DNA sequence: TGTGCCAGCTCAGCCGGGACTAGCGGATACAATGAGCAGTTCTTC.

This clone was counted a few times. The gene calls are TRBV13 and TRBJ2-1, with 14 bases matching TRBD2. CDR3 length: 18 amino acids. Germline loops: CDR1 PRHDT, CDR2 FYEKMQ (reference sequence). The trim removed 4 bases at V and 2 bases at J, leaving 7 bases unmatched. CDR3: CASSSRLAGGPAYNEQFF. CDR3 in DNA: TGTGCCAGCAGCTCACGACTAGCGGGGGGGCCGGCCTACAATGAGCAGTTCTTC. Supplemented by reference TRBV13 and TRBJ2-1, the full variable domain reads AAGVIQSPRHLIKEKRETATLKCYPIPRHDTVYWYQQGPGQDPQFLISFYEKMQSDKGSIPDRFSAQQFSDYHSELNMSSLELGDSALYFCASSSRLAGGPAYNEQFFGPGTRLTVL.